This T cell receptor (beta chain) was obtained from a study of early T cells in non-severe SARS-CoV-2 infection. This clonotype was observed a handful of times. Individual cDNA molecules were tagged with unique molecular identifiers. MiXCR was run by TCRdb on the 5' RACE reads, yielding one entry per CDR3 protein. The repertoire holds 100,000 to 120,000 distinct CDR3 sequences, with around 12% as singletons. The CDR3 totals 14 residues. The V gene end was trimmed by 5 bases and the J gene end by 2 bases; junction bases not matched to a gene: 4. The receptor was isolated from an adult who was a healthcare worker with PCR-confirmed SARS-CoV-2 infection or an uninfected control (not recorded which). The sample here was whole blood, taken at baseline. V and J are TRBV12-3 or TRBV12-4 and TRBJ2-3, with TRBD1 identical over 7 bases. CDR3 sequence: CASSRTGYTDTQYF. As DNA, the CDR3 is TGTGCCAGCAGTCGGACAGGCTACACAGATACGCAGTATTTT.